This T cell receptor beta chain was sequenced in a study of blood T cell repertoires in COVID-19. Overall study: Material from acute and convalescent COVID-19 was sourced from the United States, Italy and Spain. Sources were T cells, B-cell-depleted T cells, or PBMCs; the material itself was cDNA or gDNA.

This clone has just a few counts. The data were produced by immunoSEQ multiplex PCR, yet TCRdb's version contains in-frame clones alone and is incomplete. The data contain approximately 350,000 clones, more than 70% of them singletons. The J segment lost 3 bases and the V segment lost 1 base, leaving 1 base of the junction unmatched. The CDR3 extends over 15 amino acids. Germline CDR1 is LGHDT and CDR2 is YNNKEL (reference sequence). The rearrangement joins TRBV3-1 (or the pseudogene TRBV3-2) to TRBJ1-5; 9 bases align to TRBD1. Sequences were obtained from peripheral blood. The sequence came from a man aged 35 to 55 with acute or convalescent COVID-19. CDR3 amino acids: CASSQGTGVNQPQHF. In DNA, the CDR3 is TGTGCCAGCAGCCAAGGGACAGGGGTCAATCAGCCCCAGCATTTT.